This entry is about one T cell receptor (beta chain). Its binding antigen is unknown. Base qualities are missing; no much larger clone stands one base away. The library relied on the immunoSEQ multiplex PCR assay. Rearranged TCR beta chain sequences were amplified using the hsTCRB Kit according to the manufacturer's protocol. TCRB libraries were sequenced on an Illumina MiSeq. As for how the authors treated the data: The proprietary platform of the kit vendor was used for demultiplexing, trimming and gene mapping. TCRdb holds this immuneACCESS table with in-frame rearrangements only. Some clones are missing; in checked studies, unresolved V genes explain under half, and the rest has no known cause. V and J calls and clone size are those listed in that table; D and trimming were worked out from the DNA. The sample contains 40,000 to 45,000 clones, 81% of them found a single time. In total, the top ten clones hold 4.7% of the sample.

The sample is drawn from a study of a mutant IDH1 vaccine in newly diagnosed glioma (dated by TCRdb to the early 2020s). Concerning the study at large: Vaccination began 4-6 weeks after radiotherapy alone, or alongside temozolomide cycles in the chemotherapy-containing groups. The 32 treated patients were roughly 60% male and around 40% female, with a mean age of approximately 38 years. Before enrollment, most patients had been given radiochemotherapy with temozolomide as standard therapy, while the rest had received either radiotherapy alone or temozolomide alone. The week-35 safety follow-up took place at visit V12, and the week-47 end of study took place at visit V13. Peripheral blood was drawn at six visits: V03 (baseline), V05, V07, V10, V12 and V13. Longitudinal TCRB deep sequencing was done for about two dozen treated patients, wherever samples were available for exploratory analyses.

Study-level results and caveats: PBMC samples for TCRB deep sequencing were selected based on availability. It was noted by the authors that analyses of patient blood samples could not be reproduced owing to sample limitations. Immune responses induced by the vaccine were seen in around 93% of patients across multiple MHC alleles. Pseudoprogression seemed to be unrelated to changes in the top peripheral T cell clonotypes found by TCRB sequencing.

Sample time point, as interpreted from the label and publication: week 35, safety follow-up. A 20-mer mutant IDH1 peptide at 300 micrograms in Montanide made up each vaccine dose, which was injected subcutaneously together with topical imiquimod. Across visits V03 through V10, patients got a total of eight vaccinations, given in weeks 1, 3, 5, 7, 11, 15, 19 and 23. All donors had newly diagnosed IDH1-mutant astrocytomas of WHO grade 3 or 4 that showed loss of nuclear ATRX. The samples were drawn from NOA16, a multicentre, single-arm, open-label phase I trial in Germany that tested a mutant IDH1 peptide vaccine in humans for the first time. Genomic DNA for TCRB sequencing was extracted from EDTA blood using the DNeasy Blood and Tissue Kit. Taken from cysteine to phenylalanine, the CDR3 has 15 residues. Only CDR3 DNA is held: 45 bases, read in frame from base 1. Cut back by 3 bases and 4 bases, the V and J ends lie 12 bases apart. From the germline V gene (reference sequence), CDR1 is LNHDA and CDR2 is SQIVND.

The receptor chain draws on TRBV19 and TRBJ2-2, with the D gene possibly TRBD1 or TRBD2, each one fitting 6 bases. Sequencing used PBMCs, obtained from a glioma patient whose treatment included an IDH1 peptide vaccine. The sequence derives from a woman aged 40-49 years with glioma. Some clones in this sample may be carry-over from other donors' samples. The DNA sequence is as follows: TGTGCCAGTAGTATTGGGTGGGGGGCCACCGGGGAGCTGTTTTTT. Its translation reads: CASSIGWGATGELFF.